Sequencing of this TCR beta chain was carried out in a study of blood T cell repertoires in COVID-19 (TCRdb year 2020). In terms of the full investigation: The collaborator samples originated in the United States, Italy and Spain and spanned the acute and convalescent phases of COVID-19. The material from the prospective study consisted of cDNA or gDNA derived from T cells, B-cell-depleted T cells, or PBMCs. Deeply sampled blood TCRbeta repertoires from subjects exposed to, actively infected with, or recovered from COVID-19 were included in the dataset. The repertoires were released in a freely available public database meant as a resource for research on the immune response to SARS-CoV-2. Samples came from the ongoing ImmuneRACE study (first 160 participants) plus 1,254 subjects from 6 global collaborators. The sample metadata nearly always contained a de-identified subject ID, COVID-19 status, age in years and sex. Where available, HLA class I and class II types were taken from metadata supplied by the sample provider and were not determined by assay-based typing. What the authors observed across the whole study: How much clinical and demographic metadata was included differed by source and by participant, and the metadata was provided uncurated.

Whole blood was collected in K2EDTA tubes by collaborating institutions according to the institutions' own protocols. For TCRbeta analysis, collaborators shipped samples as frozen whole blood, isolated PBMCs, or DNA extracted from either of those sample types. The immunoSEQ Assay, a bias-controlled multiplex PCR, was used to amplify TCRbeta CDR3 regions from genomic DNA. The authors processed their data as follows. The number of nucleated cells in each sample was estimated by amplification of reference gene primers within the assay. To quantify the absolute abundance of each unique TCRbeta CDR3 rearrangement, sequence reads were collapsed and filtered. Productive Simpson clonality was computed per sample as the square root of Simpson's diversity index over productive rearrangements. TCRdb provides this immuneACCESS table in a form limited to in-frame rearrangements. Some clones are lacking; in checked studies, under half of them reflect an unresolved V gene, and why the rest are absent is not known. D and trimming come from the DNA, and the V and J calls and clone size come from that table. In this sample the table shows some 250,000 clones, roughly 83% of which occur a single time. The ten largest clones represent 9.6% of the sample.

On this clone itself: Its antigen has not been determined. Per-nucleotide qualities are absent, and no much larger clonotype sits a single base away.

Sequenced input: peripheral blood. The TCR comes from a woman older than 75 with acute or convalescent COVID-19.

In nucleotide form, the sequence is TGTGCCAGCAGTCGCGCAGGGGATGCTTCCACCTTC. Its protein is CASSRAGDASTF. The chain is encoded by TRBV6-5 joined to TRBJ1-2; a tentative D call is TRBD1 (6 bases match). Including the terminal cysteine and phenylalanine, the CDR3 comprises 12 residues. Just CDR3 DNA is preserved here, 36 bases in frame from base 1. The germline V gene gives CDR1 as MNHEY and CDR2 as SVGAGI. Trimming at the junction amounts to 5 bases on V and 13 bases on J, and the germline ends lie 17 bases apart.